This TCR beta chain was sequenced for a study of T cells in Graves' hyperthyroidism and ophthalmopathy. J lost 3 bases, V lost 6 bases, and 10 bases had no gene match. The CDR3 is made up of 16 amino acids. Germline CDR1 and CDR2: SGHAT and FQNNGV. Amplification of TCR beta CDR3 regions used RNA as the template. HTBI primers drove first-round RT-PCR of the TCR CDR3. TCRdb reprocessed the multiplex PCR reads with MiXCR, giving one entry per CDR3 protein. The table shows about 570,000 distinct CDR3 sequences, with 35% to 55% occurring only once. This clonotype was seen a few times. The genes are TRBV11-2 and TRBJ1-5; TRBD1 aligns across 8 bases. The sample comprised peripheral blood or thyroid tissue (not recorded which). The TCR was taken from an adult woman with Graves' disease, either hyperthyroidism or ophthalmopathy (not recorded which). The CDR3 bases are TGTGCCAGCAGTGATCGGGACAGGTCCACCAATCAGCCCCAGCATTTT. Protein: CASSDRDRSTNQPQHF.